Each of the 9 T cell receptor beta chains below was sequenced from the same sample in a study. TCRdb used MiXCR to reprocess the 5' RACE reads, holding one entry per CDR3 protein. Of some 44,000 distinct CDR3 sequences in the sample, roughly 31% were seen once. The source material was tumor-infiltrating memory CD4+ T cells sorted from the breast tumor. Subset indicated: memory CD4+ T cells, CD4+CD45RO+CD25-. Receptors were obtained from a female donor with breast cancer.

This clonotype was counted between two and nine times. The chain recombines TRBV9 with TRBJ2-1; 9 nucleotides agree with TRBD1. The V and J ends lost 0 bases and 7 bases, in that order; junction bases with no gene match: 8. Germline CDR1 SGDLS, CDR2 YYNGEE. The CDR3 extends over 16 amino acids. The CDR3 bases are TGTGCCAGCAGCGTAGGTGGGGGACAGGGTCGGAATGAGCAGTTCTTC. Translating gives CASSVGGGQGRNEQFF.

This sequence joins TRBV12-3 or TRBV12-4 and TRBJ1-4, with D perhaps TRBD1 (6 bases). The CDR3 spans 16 residues. Trimming cost V 2 bases and J 7 bases, with 17 bases left between them. Here the CDR3 reads CASSLSFVGAREKLFF. The CDR3 DNA reads as TGTGCCAGCAGTTTATCGTTCGTGGGGGCACGTGAAAAACTGTTTTTT.

The chain couples TRBV12-3 or TRBV12-4 to TRBJ2-3; 8 positions match TRBD2. The CDR3 is 15 residues long. Unmatched junction bases numbered 8, after V lost 6 bases and J lost 3 bases. CDR3 region: CASSDGTRGTDTQYF. The CDR3 region has the DNA TGTGCCAGCAGCGACGGGACTAGGGGAACAGATACGCAGTATTTT.

This chain connects TRBV12-3 or TRBV12-4 to TRBJ2-3; D ambiguous. With 2 bases removed from V and 6 bases from J, the gap between germline ends came to 12 bases. There are 14 residues in the CDR3. The CDR3 reads CASSLLGNKDTQYF. CDR3 nucleotide sequence: TGTGCCAGCAGTTTACTAGGAAATAAGGATACGCAGTATTTT.

This clonotype was recorded a few times. This sequence joins TRBV6-1 and TRBJ2-2; TRBD2 matches at 8 bases. Germline V gene lookup returns CDR1 MNHNS and CDR2 SASEGT. V gave up 4 bases and J gave up 4 bases; unmatched junction bases: 14. The CDR3 is 18 amino acids. As DNA, the CDR3 is TGTGCCAGCAGTGCTAGGGGCCTACTAGCGGCTTTCACCGGGGAGCTGTTTTTT. Translating it yields CASSARGLLAAFTGELFF.

The chain is built from TRBV4-2 and TRBJ2-1; D possibly corresponds to TRBD2 (6 bases). Germline values: CDR1 LGHNA, CDR2 YNFKEQ. CDR3 size: 16 residues. V gave up 1 base and J gave up 6 bases, with 16 bases separating them. In DNA, the CDR3 is TGTGCCAGCAGCCAAGTCTCGGGGGACCCACGCAATGAGCAGTTCTTC. Translated: CASSQVSGDPRNEQFF.

The chain combines TRBV2 with TRBJ2-3; 9 nucleotides agree with TRBD2. CDR1 is SNHLY, CDR2 FYNNEI, per germline. The junction had 8 bases not matched to a gene; V was cut back by 6 bases and J by 1 base. The CDR3 has 16 residues. The CDR3 nucleotides are TGTGCCAGCAGAGAAATAGCGGGGGCCCGCACAGATACGCAGTATTTT. Its protein product is CASREIAGARTDTQYF.

The J gene is TRBJ2-3, the V gene TRBV7-3; no reliable D call. This CDR3 region has 15 residues. V lost 1 base and J lost 2, with 10 bases in between. Germline V gives CDR1 SGHTA, CDR2 FQGTGA. The CDR3 protein is CASSLNGRYTDTQYF. The CDR3 nucleotides are TGTGCCAGCAGCTTAAACGGACGGTACACAGATACGCAGTATTTT.

The chain links TRBV3-1 to TRBJ1-2, with 9 nucleotides matching TRBD1. Germline V gene lookup returns CDR1 LGHDT and CDR2 YNNKEL (reference sequence). Trimming cost V 3 bases and J 7 bases; bases outside gene matches: 3. This CDR3 comprises 13 residues. The CDR3 nucleotides read TGTGCCAGCAGCCACGGGACAGGGATTGGCTACACCTTC. Residues: CASSHGTGIGYTF. The full variable domain, in which reference TRBV3-1 and TRBJ1-2 provide the parts outside the CDR3, is DTAVSQTPKYLVTQMGNDKSIKCEQNLGHDTMYWYKQDSKKFLKIMFSYNNKELIINETVPNRFSPKSPDKAHLNLHINSLELGDSAVYFCASSHGTGIGYTFGSGTRLTVV.